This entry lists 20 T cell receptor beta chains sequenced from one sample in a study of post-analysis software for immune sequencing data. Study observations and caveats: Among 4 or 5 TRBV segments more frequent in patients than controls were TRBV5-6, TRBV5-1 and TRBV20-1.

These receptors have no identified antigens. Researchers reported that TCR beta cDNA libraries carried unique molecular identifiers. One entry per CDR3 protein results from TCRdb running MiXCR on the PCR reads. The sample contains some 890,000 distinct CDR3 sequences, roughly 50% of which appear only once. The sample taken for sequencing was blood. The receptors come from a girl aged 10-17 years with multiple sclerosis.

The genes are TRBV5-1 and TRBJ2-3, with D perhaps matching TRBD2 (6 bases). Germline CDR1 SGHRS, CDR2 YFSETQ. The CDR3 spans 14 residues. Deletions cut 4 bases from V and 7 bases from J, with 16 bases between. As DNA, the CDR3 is TGCGCCAGCAGCCTGGTGGGGGGTTTGAATACGCAGTATTTT. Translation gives CASSLVGGLNTQYF. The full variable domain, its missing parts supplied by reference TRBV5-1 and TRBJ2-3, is KAGVTQTPRYLIKTRGQQVTLSCSPISGHRSVSWYQQTPGQGLQFLFEYFSETQRNKGNFPGRFSGRQFSNSRSEMNVSTLELGDSALYLCASSLVGGLNTQYFGPGTRLTVL.

The CDR3 loop is CASSLVGLAVLNTGELFF. The CDR3 bases are TGCGCCAGCAGCTTGGTGGGACTAGCGGTCCTTAACACCGGGGAGCTGTTTTTT. The genes are TRBV5-1 and TRBJ2-2; TRBD2 agrees at 11 bases. This CDR3 contains 18 residues. Germline CDR1 and CDR2: SGHRS and YFSETQ. After removal of 0 bases from V and 2 bases from J, the junction contained 6 bases not matched to a gene.

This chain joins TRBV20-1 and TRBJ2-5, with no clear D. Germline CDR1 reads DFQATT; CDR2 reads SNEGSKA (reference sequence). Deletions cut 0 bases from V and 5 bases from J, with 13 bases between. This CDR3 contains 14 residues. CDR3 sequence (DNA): TGCAGTGCTAGAGATAGGCCCCCCAAGGAGACCCAGTACTTC. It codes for CSARDRPPKETQYF.

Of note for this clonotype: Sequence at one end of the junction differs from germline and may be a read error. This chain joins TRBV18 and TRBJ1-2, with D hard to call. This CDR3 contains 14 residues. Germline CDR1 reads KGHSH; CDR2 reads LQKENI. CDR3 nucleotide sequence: TGTGCCAGCTCGCCACAAATTTTTAACTATGGCTACACCTTC. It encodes CASSPQIFNYGYTF.

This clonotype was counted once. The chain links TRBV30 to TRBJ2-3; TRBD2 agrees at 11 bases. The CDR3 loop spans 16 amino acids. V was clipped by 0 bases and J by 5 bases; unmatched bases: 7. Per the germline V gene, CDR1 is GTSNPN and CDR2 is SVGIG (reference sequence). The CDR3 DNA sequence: TGTGCCTGGAGTGTTGGGCCTAGCGGGAGGTTAGATACGCAGTATTTT. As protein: CAWSVGPSGRLDTQYF.

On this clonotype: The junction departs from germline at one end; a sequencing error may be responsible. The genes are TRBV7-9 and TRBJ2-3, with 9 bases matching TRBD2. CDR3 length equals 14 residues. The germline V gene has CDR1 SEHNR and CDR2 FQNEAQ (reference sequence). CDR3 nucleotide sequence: TGTGCCAGCAGCCTAGCGGGGCCCTTAGATACGCAGTATTTT. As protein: CASSLAGPLDTQYF.

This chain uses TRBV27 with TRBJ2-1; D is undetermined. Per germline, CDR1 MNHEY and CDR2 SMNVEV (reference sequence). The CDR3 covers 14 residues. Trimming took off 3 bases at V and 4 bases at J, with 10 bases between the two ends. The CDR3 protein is CASSFMYPYNEQFF. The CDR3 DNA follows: TGTGCCAGCAGTTTTATGTACCCGTACAATGAGCAGTTCTTC.

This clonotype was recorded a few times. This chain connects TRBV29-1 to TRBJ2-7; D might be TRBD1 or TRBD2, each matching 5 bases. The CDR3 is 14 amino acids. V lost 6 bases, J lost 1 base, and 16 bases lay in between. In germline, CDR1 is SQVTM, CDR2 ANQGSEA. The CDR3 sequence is CSVGSGTLSYEQYF. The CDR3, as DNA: TGCAGCGTCGGTTCCGGGACGCTATCCTACGAGCAGTACTTC.

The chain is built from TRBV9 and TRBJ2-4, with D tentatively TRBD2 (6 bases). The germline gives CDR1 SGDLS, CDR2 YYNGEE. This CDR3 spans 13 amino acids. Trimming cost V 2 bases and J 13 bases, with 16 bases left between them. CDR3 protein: CASSVEEEGTQYF. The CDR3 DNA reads TGTGCCAGCAGCGTCGAGGAGGAGGGAACCCAGTACTTC.

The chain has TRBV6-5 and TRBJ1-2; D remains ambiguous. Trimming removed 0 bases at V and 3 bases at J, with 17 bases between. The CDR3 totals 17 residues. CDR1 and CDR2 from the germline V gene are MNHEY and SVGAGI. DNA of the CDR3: TGTGCCAGCAGTTACTCTCTCCGGACCGACACGGACTATGGCTACACCTTC. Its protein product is CASSYSLRTDTDYGYTF.

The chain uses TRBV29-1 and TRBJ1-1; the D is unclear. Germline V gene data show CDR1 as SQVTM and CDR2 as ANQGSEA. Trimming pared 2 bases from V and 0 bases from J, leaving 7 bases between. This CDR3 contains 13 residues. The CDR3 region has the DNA TGCAGCGTTGAAAACAGTGTGAACACTGAAGCTTTCTTT. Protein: CSVENSVNTEAFF.

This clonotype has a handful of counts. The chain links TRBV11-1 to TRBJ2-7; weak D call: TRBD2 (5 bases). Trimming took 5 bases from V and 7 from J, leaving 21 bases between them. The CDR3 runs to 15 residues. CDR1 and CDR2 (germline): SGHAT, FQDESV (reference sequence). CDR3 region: CASSPQIVGMREQYF. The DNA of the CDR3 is TGTGCCAGCAGCCCACAAATTGTCGGGATGAGGGAGCAGTACTTC.

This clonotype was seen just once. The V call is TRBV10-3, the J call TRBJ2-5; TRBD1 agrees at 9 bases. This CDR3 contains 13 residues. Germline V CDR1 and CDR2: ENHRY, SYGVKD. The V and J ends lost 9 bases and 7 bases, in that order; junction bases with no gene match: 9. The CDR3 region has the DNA TGTGCCATGGCCGGGACAGGGTACGGGACCCAGTACTTC. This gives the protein CAMAGTGYGTQYF.

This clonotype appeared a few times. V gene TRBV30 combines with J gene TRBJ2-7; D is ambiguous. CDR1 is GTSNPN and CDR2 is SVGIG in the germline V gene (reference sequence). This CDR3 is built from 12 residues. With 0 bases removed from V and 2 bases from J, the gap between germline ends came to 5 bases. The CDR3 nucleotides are TGTGCCTGGAGTGTGGGCCCCTACGAGCAGTACTTC. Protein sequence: CAWSVGPYEQYF.

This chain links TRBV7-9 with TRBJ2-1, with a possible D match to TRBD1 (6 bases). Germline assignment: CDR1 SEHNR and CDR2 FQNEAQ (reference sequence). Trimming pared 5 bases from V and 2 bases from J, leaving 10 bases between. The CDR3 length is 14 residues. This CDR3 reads CASSDRQAYNEQFF. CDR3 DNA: TGTGCCAGCAGCGACCGACAGGCCTACAATGAGCAGTTCTTC.

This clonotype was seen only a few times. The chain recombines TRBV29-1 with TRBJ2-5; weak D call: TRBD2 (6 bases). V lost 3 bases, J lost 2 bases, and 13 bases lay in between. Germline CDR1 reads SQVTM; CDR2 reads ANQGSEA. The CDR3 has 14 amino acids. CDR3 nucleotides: TGCAGCGTTGATAGCGGAGTAGATCAAGAGACCCAGTACTTC. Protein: CSVDSGVDQETQYF. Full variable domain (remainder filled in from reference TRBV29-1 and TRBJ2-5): SAVISQKPSRDICQRGTSLTIQCQVDSQVTMMFWYRQQPGQSLTLIATANQGSEATYESGFVIDKFPISRPNLTFSTLTVSNMSPEDSSIYLCSVDSGVDQETQYFGPGTRLLVL.

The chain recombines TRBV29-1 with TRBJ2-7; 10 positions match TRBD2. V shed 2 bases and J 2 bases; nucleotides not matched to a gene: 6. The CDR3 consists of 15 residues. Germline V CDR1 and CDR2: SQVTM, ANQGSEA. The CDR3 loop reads CSVEYASGRTYEQYF. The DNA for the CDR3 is TGCAGCGTTGAATACGCTAGCGGGAGAACCTACGAGCAGTACTTC.

The CDR3: CASRDTPRYTEAFF. In DNA, the CDR3 is TGTGCCAGCCGGGACACCCCGAGGTACACTGAAGCTTTCTTT. V gene TRBV3-1 combines with J gene TRBJ1-1; tentatively, D is TRBD1 (6 bases). Looked up from germline, CDR1 is LGHDT and CDR2 is YNNKEL (reference sequence). The germline V and J ends were trimmed by 8 bases and 3 bases, with 16 bases remaining between them. The CDR3 has 14 residues.

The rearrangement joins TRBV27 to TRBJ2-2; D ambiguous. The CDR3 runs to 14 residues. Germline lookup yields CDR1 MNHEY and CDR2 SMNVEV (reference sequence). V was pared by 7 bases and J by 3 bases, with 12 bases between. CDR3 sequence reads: CASTERTYTGELFF. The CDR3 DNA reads TGTGCCAGCACCGAACGGACCTACACCGGGGAGCTGTTTTTT.

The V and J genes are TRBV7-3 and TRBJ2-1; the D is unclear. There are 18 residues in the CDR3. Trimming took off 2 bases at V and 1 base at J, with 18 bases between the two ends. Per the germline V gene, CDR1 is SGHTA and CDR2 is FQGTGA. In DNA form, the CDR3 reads TGTGCCAGCAGCTTAGGGCCGGGTCATCTCGATTCCTACAATGAGCAGTTCTTC. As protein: CASSLGPGHLDSYNEQFF.